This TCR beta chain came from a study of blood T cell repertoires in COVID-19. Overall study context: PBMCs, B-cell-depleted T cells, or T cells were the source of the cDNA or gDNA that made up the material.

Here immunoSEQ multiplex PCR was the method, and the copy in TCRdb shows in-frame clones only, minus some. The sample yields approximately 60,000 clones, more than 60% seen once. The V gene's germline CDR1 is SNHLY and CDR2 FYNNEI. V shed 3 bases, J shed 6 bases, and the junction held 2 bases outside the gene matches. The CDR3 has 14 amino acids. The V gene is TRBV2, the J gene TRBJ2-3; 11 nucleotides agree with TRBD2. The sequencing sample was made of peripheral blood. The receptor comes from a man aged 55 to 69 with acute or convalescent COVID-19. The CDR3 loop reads CASSDPSGRDTQYF. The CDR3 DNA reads TGTGCCAGCAGTGATCCTAGCGGGAGGGATACGCAGTATTTT. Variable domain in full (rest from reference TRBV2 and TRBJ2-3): EPEVTQTPSHQVTQMGQEVILRCVPISNHLYFYWYRQILGQKVEFLVSFYNNEISEKSEIFDDQFSVERPDGSNFTLKIRSTKLEDSAMYFCASSDPSGRDTQYFGPGTRLTVL.